This T cell receptor beta chain was obtained from a study of blood T cell repertoires in COVID-19. About the research overall: Donors in the United States, Italy and Spain gave samples during acute or convalescent COVID-19. The analysed material was cDNA or gDNA that came from T cells, B-cell-depleted T cells, or PBMCs.

Study processing details: It was from reference gene primer amplification that nucleated cell counts were estimated. Clones were read by immunoSEQ multiplex PCR, and TCRdb kept only the in-frame ones, dropping some. From that table come the V and J calls and clone size; the DNA was used to work out D and trimming. This table holds 95,000 to 150,000 clones, around two thirds found once. The TCR was taken from a woman in her 70s with acute or convalescent COVID-19. The sequencing sample was made of peripheral blood.

The CDR3 loop reads CSASGQQNEKLFF. CDR3 nucleotides: TGCAGCGCCTCCGGACAGCAGAATGAAAAACTGTTTTTT. The chain employs TRBV29-1 and TRBJ1-4; D is possibly TRBD1 (6 bases). Germline V CDR1 and CDR2: SQVTM, ANQGSEA. This CDR3 is built from 13 residues. Deletions cut 7 bases from V and 5 bases from J, with 14 bases between. The full variable domain, its missing parts supplied by reference TRBV29-1 and TRBJ1-4, is SAVISQKPSRDICQRGTSLTIQCQVDSQVTMMFWYRQQPGQSLTLIATANQGSEATYESGFVIDKFPISRPNLTFSTLTVSNMSPEDSSIYLCSASGQQNEKLFFGSGTQLSVL.